Given below is one T cell receptor (beta chain) in context. The antigen is undetermined. This sample is drawn from a study of OX40 agonist ivuxolimab in advanced cancers. Overall study context: Patients with prior anti-PD-1, anti-PD-L1 or anti-CTLA-4 therapy were eligible; roughly 41% had some. Partial response was recorded in three patients: one hepatocellular carcinoma and two cutaneous melanoma cases. Study-wide findings and caveats: No determination was made of the antigen specificity of the expanded peripheral T cells.

Sequencing used immunoSEQ multiplex PCR; TCRdb keeps in-frame clones, though not all of them. The sample consists of nearly 80,000 clones, more than 85% of them appearing once. The sequence was collected from an adult with an advanced solid tumor such as melanoma, head and neck, liver or kidney cancer. The sample was CD4+ or CD8+ T cells sorted from blood, taken in a trial of the OX40 agonist ivuxolimab.

DNA for the CDR3: TGTGCCAGCACACCATTCGGGCCTCCGAGGTATTTT. This translates into CASTPFGPPRYF. This chain uses TRBV28 with TRBJ2-3; D is unresolved. The V gene lost 7 bases and the J gene lost 14 bases, with 19 bases spanning the gap. Germline CDR1 reads MDHEN; CDR2 reads SYDVKM. The CDR3 runs to 12 residues.